Each of the 11 T cell receptor beta chains below was sequenced from the same sample in a study of Ad26.COV2.S vaccination and SARS-CoV-2 variants. Regarding treatment: roughly 19 received Ad26.COV2.S at low or high dose, single or two shots; roughly 5 received placebo; per-sample allocation not given. The investigators took samples on day 63 after the first vaccine or placebo injection. Sequencing was performed with immunoSEQ multiplex PCR; in TCRdb, only in-frame clones are kept and a portion is missing. This sample carries around 400,000 clones, more than 80% of them seen once, and the ten largest clones take 9.5% to 15%. This sample comprised peripheral blood, obtained in a trial of Ad26.COV2.S vaccine versus placebo. These receptors originate from a person aged 18-65 years who received the Ad26.COV2.S COVID-19 vaccine or a placebo.

This clone has only a few counts. The chain uses TRBV7-2 and TRBJ2-3; a possible D gene is TRBD2 (6 bases). Trimming left V 5 bases short and J 1 base short, with 13 bases between. This CDR3 has 15 amino acids. Looked up from germline, CDR1 is SGHTA and CDR2 is FQGNSA. The CDR3 DNA sequence: TGTGCCAGCAGCCTCGGGACTCCCCGCACAGATACGCAGTATTTT. Translation: CASSLGTPRTDTQYF.

The chain has TRBV7-2 and TRBJ1-2; D is undetermined. Germline CDR1 SGHTA, CDR2 FQGNSA. The V end lost 2 bases, the J end lost 3 bases, and 13 bases lay between the germline ends. The CDR3 has 15 amino acids. The CDR3 reads CASSLSPAVDYGYTF. The DNA for the CDR3 is TGTGCCAGCAGCTTAAGTCCAGCAGTAGACTATGGCTACACCTTC.

The chain joins TRBV28 to TRBJ1-5; 8 positions match TRBD1. CDR1 MDHEN and CDR2 SYDVKM come from the germline V gene. J gave up 6 bases and V 5 bases, and 12 bases lay outside the gene matches. This CDR3 comprises 16 residues. The CDR3 nucleotides read TGTGCCAGCAGTCCCTCGACAGGGGTATATGGTCAGCCCCAGCATTTT. Translated: CASSPSTGVYGQPQHF.

The rearrangement links TRBV5-5 to TRBJ2-3; 8 bases map to TRBD2. V lost 5 bases to trimming and J lost 9 bases; unmatched junction nucleotides: 17. The length of the CDR3 is 16 residues. Germline V lookup: CDR1 SGHKS, CDR2 YYEKEE (reference sequence). The CDR3 region has the DNA TGTGCCAGCAGTCCAGGAGCGGGAGAGACGTTCGGGACGCAGTATTTT. Protein sequence: CASSPGAGETFGTQYF.

CDR3 amino acids: CASSQVRYNEQFF. As DNA, the CDR3 is TGTGCCAGCAGCCAAGTCCGTTACAATGAGCAGTTCTTC. The genes are TRBV4-2 and TRBJ2-1; D remains ambiguous. The germline V and J ends were trimmed by 1 base and 4 bases, with 5 bases remaining between them. The CDR3 totals 13 residues. Germline V lookup: CDR1 LGHNA, CDR2 YNFKEQ.

The chain has TRBV19 and TRBJ1-4; no clear D. The germline V and J ends were trimmed by 5 bases and 7 bases, with 17 bases remaining between them. The germline V gene encodes CDR1 LNHDA and CDR2 SQIVND (reference sequence). The CDR3 loop spans 15 amino acids. The CDR3 loop is CASSPRPSVGEKLFF. Written as DNA, the CDR3 is TGTGCCAGTAGTCCCCGACCGTCCGTGGGTGAAAAACTGTTTTTT.

The chain has TRBV6-5 and TRBJ1-2; D gene uncertain. The CDR3 is made up of 14 amino acids. V gave up 6 bases and J gave up 4 bases, with 15 bases separating them. Germline loops: CDR1 MNHEY, CDR2 SVGAGI. Here the CDR3 reads CASSLFAKGYGYTF. CDR3 bases: TGTGCCAGCAGCCTCTTTGCAAAGGGCTATGGCTACACCTTC.

The rearrangement links TRBV19 to TRBJ2-3; TRBD1 might be the D (6 bases). V shed 5 bases and J shed 4 bases, with 13 bases lying between them. CDR1 is LNHDA, CDR2 SQIVND, per germline (reference sequence). The length of the CDR3 is 14 residues. CDR3 DNA: TGTGCCAGTAGTTTACAGGGACATTCAGATACGCAGTATTTT. It specifies CASSLQGHSDTQYF.

The rearrangement links TRBV18 to TRBJ2-1, with unresolved D. The CDR3 spans 12 residues. V was clipped by 5 bases and J by 7 bases, with 9 bases between them. Germline CDR1 is KGHSH and CDR2 is LQKENI. The CDR3 DNA sequence: TGTGCCAGCTCAGAGTCTAGGAATGAGCAGTTCTTC. Residues: CASSESRNEQFF.

The chain combines TRBV7-2 with TRBJ1-6; the D gene is possibly TRBD1 (5 bases). V shed 3 bases and J shed 0 bases, with 6 bases lying between them. This CDR3 has 15 amino acids. CDR1 and CDR2 (germline): SGHTA, FQGNSA. The CDR3 spells CASSFRDSYNSPLHF. For the CDR3, the DNA is TGTGCCAGCAGCTTCAGGGACTCCTATAATTCACCCCTCCACTTT.

The chain combines TRBV6-1 with TRBJ1-6, with D unclear. CDR1 and CDR2 (germline): MNHNS, SASEGT. Trimming took off 2 bases at V and 10 bases at J, with 15 bases between the two ends. The CDR3 has 15 amino acids. CDR3 in DNA: TGTGCCAGCAGTGAACGGACGGAGGGAGCATCACCCCTCCACTTT. Amino acid sequence: CASSERTEGASPLHF.